This record covers a single TCR beta chain. What it binds is not known. TCRdb passed the RT-PCR reads through MiXCR, listing each CDR3 protein once. The sample contains roughly 630,000 distinct CDR3 sequences, 14% of which appear only once. These data belong to a study of response to subunit inactivated influenza vaccine. Overall study results and limits: There was a suggestion from the authors that each seasonal influenza vaccination recruits few new T cells.

Trimming cost V 5 bases and J 3 bases; bases outside gene matches: 8. CDR3 length equals 15 residues. CDR1 is SGHNT, CDR2 YENEEA, per germline. Material: PBMCs from blood, obtained around two weeks before vaccination. This clonotype originated in a man in his fifties who received an inactivated influenza vaccine. The genes are TRBV11-3 and TRBJ2-5, with 8 bases aligning to TRBD2. The CDR3 sequence: CASSQGSGGKETQYF. For the CDR3, the DNA is TGTGCCAGCAGCCAGGGTTCGGGAGGGAAAGAGACCCAGTACTTC.